The entry below gives a single T cell receptor beta chain sequence along with its context. What it binds is not known. One entry per CDR3 protein, called by TCRdb with MiXCR from the 5' RACE reads. The sample has some 200,000 distinct CDR3 sequences, 7.5% seen once. CDR1 and CDR2 (germline): MNHEY, SVGAGI. The CDR3 contains 11 residues. With 6 bases removed from V and 4 bases from J, the gap between germline ends came to 6 bases. These data belong to a study of identical twins. Study results and caveats: Analyses based on zero insertions could be partly confounded by invariant MAIT and iNKT cells. Findings depended on cross-sectional statistics rather than tracking the same donors. Insertions ran lower in abundant cord blood beta clonotypes, though not in memory repertoires. There was an excess of low generation probability in the out-of-frame alpha sequences that twins shared.

These data also formed part of another study, on yellow fever vaccine responses in identical twins.

The sequenced sample consisted of memory (CD45RO+) T cells sorted from blood. The clonotype comes from a young woman in good health. This sequence joins TRBV6-5 and TRBJ1-1; D not resolved. The CDR3 region has the DNA TGTGCCAGCAGCCGGAGCACTGAAGCTTTCTTT. Amino acids: CASSRSTEAFF.